This is a list of T cell receptor beta chains from one sample in a study of blood T cell repertoires in COVID-19. This table comes from immunoSEQ multiplex PCR, and its TCRdb copy is limited to in-frame clones, with some not included. The repertoire holds roughly 200,000 clones, roughly nine tenths seen once, with 2.5% to 3.5% in the top ten. Input material: peripheral blood. Receptors were obtained from a young woman with active or convalescent COVID-19. Each CDR3 is given with its conserved first and last residue. Fields, in order: J gene, D gene, V gene, clone size, CDR3 protein, CDR3 DNA. D genes are given only for firm matches. Not every row has a clone size; where given, it reads once, few, many or a size class.

TRBJ2-3	TRBD2	TRBV7-9	once	CASRSLAGQRDTQYF	TGTGCCAGCAGGTCCCTAGCGGGACAAAGAGATACGCAGTATTTT
TRBJ2-7	-	TRBV20-1	-	CSASTPAGQYYEQYF	TGCAGTGCTAGTACTCCAGCGGGACAATACTACGAGCAGTACTTC
TRBJ1-6	-	TRBV30	-	CAWQGTGNSPLHF	TGTGCCTGGCAGGGGACGGGTAATTCACCCCTCCACTTT
TRBJ1-2	TRBD1	TRBV2	once	CASSIQGAIYGYTF	TGTGCCAGCAGTATACAGGGGGCAATCTATGGCTACACCTTC
TRBJ1-5	-	TRBV2	-	CASSIRGGASYSNQPQHF	TGTGCCAGCAGTATAAGGGGGGGCGCTTCTTATAGCAATCAGCCCCAGCATTTT
TRBJ1-2	-	TRBV10-3	few	CAISESATDTNYGYTF	TGTGCCATCAGTGAGTCGGCTACGGACACTAACTATGGCTACACCTTC
TRBJ1-6	-	TRBV10-3	many	CAISEQESSPLHF	TGTGCCATCAGTGAACAGGAATCTTCACCCCTCCACTTT
TRBJ2-1	-	TRBV27	-	CASSLWAGYKGNEQFF	TGTGCCAGCAGTTTATGGGCAGGGTATAAGGGCAATGAGCAGTTCTTC
TRBJ2-5	TRBD2	TRBV19	-	CASSNLGLAGGGTQYF	TGTGCCAGTAGTAACCTCGGACTAGCGGGGGGTGGGACCCAGTACTTC
TRBJ2-7	-	TRBV5-6	-	CASSLGGISSYEQYF	TGTGCCAGCAGCTTGGGAGGGATTAGCTCCTACGAGCAGTACTTC
TRBJ2-7	-	TRBV28	-	CASSSRLDKYYEQYF	TGTGCCAGCAGTTCCCGACTAGATAAGTACTACGAGCAGTACTTC
TRBJ2-1	TRBD2	TRBV5-4	-	CASSGLGASGTNEQFF	TGTGCCAGCAGCGGCCTGGGGGCTAGCGGGACCAATGAGCAGTTCTTC
TRBJ2-7	-	TRBV11-2	-	CASSLDTYYEQYF	TGTGCCAGCAGCTTAGACACTTACTACGAGCAGTACTTC
TRBJ1-3	-	TRBV30	-	CAWSPLTVRGNTIYF	TGTGCCTGGAGTCCCCTGACAGTCAGGGGAAACACCATATATTTT
TRBJ1-4	-	TRBV19	-	CASSPGATNEKLFF	TGTGCCAGTAGCCCGGGGGCAACTAATGAAAAACTGTTTTTT
TRBJ2-7	-	TRBV25-1	-	CASRSGGSNEQYF	TGTGCCAGCAGGTCGGGTGGTTCGAACGAGCAGTACTTC
TRBJ2-2	TRBD2	TRBV15	-	CATSKRLAVSTGELFF	TGTGCCACCAGCAAACGGCTAGCGGTCAGCACCGGGGAGCTGTTTTTT
TRBJ1-3	-	TRBV28	-	CASSFSSNSGNTIYF	TGTGCCAGCAGTTTTAGCTCAAACTCTGGAAACACCATATATTTT
TRBJ2-1	TRBD1	TRBV11-3	-	CASSLRTGGNEQFF	TGTGCCAGCAGCTTGCGGACAGGGGGGAATGAGCAGTTCTTC
TRBJ2-3	-	TRBV7-9	-	CASSLLAISTDTQYF	TGTGCCAGCAGCCTTCTAGCGATTAGCACAGATACGCAGTATTTT
TRBJ1-1	-	TRBV28	-	CASSSFRGSTEAFF	TGTGCCAGCAGTTCCTTCAGGGGATCCACTGAAGCTTTCTTT
TRBJ1-2	TRBD1	TRBV4-2	-	CASSQTGGIRDGYTF	TGTGCCAGCAGCCAAACAGGGGGTATTAGAGATGGCTACACCTTC
TRBJ1-4	TRBD1	TRBV2	-	CASSEDRPNEKLFF	TGTGCCAGCAGTGAGGACAGGCCTAATGAAAAACTGTTTTTT
TRBJ1-5	-	TRBV5-6	-	CASSLAREGQPQHF	TGTGCCAGCAGCTTGGCCAGGGAGGGTCAGCCCCAGCATTTT
TRBJ1-2	-	TRBV2	-	CASSKGPYGYTF	TGTGCCAGCAGTAAGGGGCCCTATGGCTACACCTTC
TRBJ2-5	TRBD2	TRBV6-5	-	CASSLTPGLERETQYF	TGTGCCAGCAGTTTAACACCGGGACTAGAGCGAGAGACCCAGTACTTC
TRBJ1-6	TRBD1	TRBV28	-	CASTSGIGGAFTYNSPLHF	TGTGCCAGCACTTCTGGAATAGGGGGCGCATTCACCTATAATTCACCCCTCCACTTT
TRBJ1-3	-	TRBV19	-	CASNPTGRPGNTIYF	TGTGCCAGTAACCCGACAGGAAGACCTGGAAACACCATATATTTT